Listed here is a single TCR beta chain. Its target is unknown. The study made its TRB cDNA libraries by 5' RACE, adding UMI labels. Using the 5' RACE reads, TCRdb records one entry per CDR3 protein without DNA. This listing includes approximately 48,000 distinct CDR3 sequences. The source of the sample is a study of CXCR3-negative and CXCR3-positive naive CD8 T cells. Study conclusions and caveats: Naive cells, whether CXCR3-negative or CXCR3-positive, had similar TRBV-TRBJ usage, while memory cells differed. CXCR3-negative naive cells had less hydrophobic TRB CDR3s than did CXCR3-positive naive cells.

Identification of naive CD8+ T cells rested on CD45RO-CCR7+CD27+CD95- status. CDR3 length: 13 amino acids. Germline loops: CDR1 MGHDK, CDR2 SYGVNS. The TCR comes from a human donor in good health. Some clones in this sample may be carry-over from other donors' samples. The J gene is TRBJ2-1, the V gene TRBV25-1; TCRdb returns TRBD1, unconfirmable since there is no DNA. The source material was naive CXCR3+ CD8+ T cells from blood. Stated subset: CD45RO-CCR7+CD27+CD95- naive CD8+ T cells expressing CXCR3 (TNR3+). The CDR3 here is CASRGTGGNEQFF.